One and the same sample provided the 14 T cell receptor beta chains below, sequenced in a study of CD8+ T cells in alopecia areata. Extraction and reverse transcription of RNA yielded cDNA as the sequencing template. The protocol was immunoSEQ multiplex PCR, while the TCRdb copy is restricted to in-frame clones and leaves out a portion. The table has tens of thousands of clones, around 97% seen once; the top ten hold 20% to 30%. Here the sequenced sample was CD8+ T cells sorted from blood, taken at week 0. These receptors came from a human donor with alopecia areata.

The chain couples TRBV5-1 to TRBJ1-1; 8 bases are shared with TRBD1. Germline V gene sequence: CDR1 SGHRS, CDR2 YFSETQ. V trimming: 4 bases; J trimming: 2 bases; junction bases outside the gene matches: 10. CDR3 length: 16 amino acids. The CDR3 DNA reads TGCGCCAGCAGCCCTGGAACAGGGGGGTTAAACACTGAAGCTTTCTTT. As protein: CASSPGTGGLNTEAFF.

The chain carries TRBV4-1 and TRBJ2-7; D remains ambiguous. The CDR3 contains 14 residues. V was shortened by 0 bases and J by 0 bases, with 6 bases between the two germline ends. Per germline, CDR1 MGHRA and CDR2 YSYEKL. The CDR3 coding sequence is TGCGCCAGCAGCCAAGATCGGAGCTCCTACGAGCAGTACTTC. It is translated as CASSQDRSSYEQYF.

This clone has just one count. The chain uses TRBV15 and TRBJ2-5; D assignment may be TRBD1 or TRBD2 (6 bases each). Germline V gene lookup returns CDR1 LNHNV and CDR2 YYDKDF (reference sequence). Trimming took 0 bases from V and 0 from J, leaving 11 bases between them. The CDR3 runs to 16 residues. The CDR3 nucleotides read TGTGCCACCAGCAGAGAAGTGGGGGGCTACCAAGAGACCCAGTACTTC. It codes for CATSREVGGYQETQYF.

The rearrangement links TRBV4-3 to TRBJ2-1, with D unclear. The CDR3 covers 15 residues. V gave up 0 bases and J gave up 0 bases, with 6 bases separating them. CDR1 and CDR2 from the germline V gene are LGHNA and YSLEER. CDR3 region: CASSQDRISYNEQFF. In DNA form, the CDR3 reads TGCGCCAGCAGCCAAGATCGCATCTCCTACAATGAGCAGTTCTTC.

In its sample, this clone was seen once. The chain has TRBV29-1 and TRBJ2-4; TRBD2 aligns across 7 bases. Germline CDR1 is SQVTM and CDR2 is ANQGSEA. With V trimmed by 1 base and J by 7 bases, 4 bases remained unmatched. The CDR3 loop spans 13 amino acids. The CDR3 loop is CSVEAGGLNIQYF. The CDR3, as DNA: TGCAGCGTTGAAGCGGGGGGTCTTAACATTCAGTACTTC.

The chain carries TRBV4-2 and TRBJ2-3; no clear D. CDR1 and CDR2 (germline): LGHNA, YNFKEQ. The CDR3 sequence is 15 residues long. V was pared by 0 bases and J by 0 bases, with 7 bases between. The CDR3 bases are TGTGCCAGCAGCCAAGAGCGATCTAGCACAGATACGCAGTATTTT. Protein sequence: CASSQERSSTDTQYF.

The rearrangement joins TRBV5-4 to TRBJ2-1; TRBD1 aligns across 9 bases. With V trimmed by 4 bases and J by 4 bases, 6 bases remained unmatched. The V gene's germline CDR1 is SGHNT and CDR2 YYREEE (reference sequence). The CDR3 runs 15 residues. The CDR3 region is CASSLQGAGYNEQFF. The CDR3, as DNA: TGTGCCAGCAGCCTACAGGGGGCGGGATACAATGAGCAGTTCTTC.

On this clone: Other DNA sequences in this sample translate to the same CDR3. The chain couples TRBV6-1 to TRBJ2-5; D perhaps matches TRBD2 (5 bases). The CDR3 contains 14 residues. The germline CDR1 and CDR2 sequences are MNHNS and SASEGT. V was cut by 6 bases and J by 4 bases, with 15 bases left in between. As DNA, the CDR3 is TGTGCCAGCAGAGCCTATCGGGGAAGAGAGACCCAGTACTTC. As protein: CASRAYRGRETQYF.

This chain joins TRBV11-2 and TRBJ2-5; 12 bases line up with TRBD2. The CDR3 runs to 17 residues. Germline V gene lookup returns CDR1 SGHAT and CDR2 FQNNGV. V dropped 6 bases and J dropped 2; count of bases not matched to a gene: 10. This chain's CDR3 is CASRPLAGGPGQETQYF. The CDR3 DNA sequence: TGTGCCAGCAGACCTCTAGCGGGGGGGCCGGGGCAAGAGACCCAGTACTTC.

This chain links TRBV10-3 with TRBJ2-1, with D uncertain. This CDR3 spans 14 amino acids. V lost 0 bases and J 7 bases, leaving 10 bases between the germline ends. The germline gives CDR1 ENHRY, CDR2 SYGVKD. The CDR3 bases are TGTGCCATCAGTGAGTCCATCCAGATGAATGAGCAGTTCTTC. This encodes CAISESIQMNEQFF.

The J gene is TRBJ2-2, the V gene TRBV4-1; 7 nucleotides line up with TRBD1. CDR1 is MGHRA, CDR2 YSYEKL, per germline. The CDR3 totals 17 residues. The V gene end was trimmed by 1 base and the J gene end by 2 bases; junction bases not matched to a gene: 7. The CDR3 reads CASSQGWDSFNTGELFF. The CDR3 DNA reads as TGCGCCAGCAGCCAAGGTTGGGACAGCTTTAACACCGGGGAGCTGTTTTTT.

The V call is TRBV4-1, the J call TRBJ1-5; D is undetermined. V lost 2 bases, J lost 1 base, and 12 bases lay in between. The CDR3 loop spans 16 amino acids. Germline loops: CDR1 MGHRA, CDR2 YSYEKL. The CDR3 DNA follows: TGCGCCAGCAGCCAATCCCGTTTGTGGAGCAATCAGCCCCAGCATTTT. As protein: CASSQSRLWSNQPQHF.

V is TRBV9 and J is TRBJ1-5; no definite D call. Trimming cost V 3 bases and J 5 bases, with 9 bases left between them. This CDR3 region has 13 residues. CDR1 and CDR2 (germline): SGDLS, YYNGEE. CDR3 DNA sequence: TGTGCCAGCAGCGAAGGTTGGGATCAGCCCCAGCATTTT. Its translation is CASSEGWDQPQHF.

The J gene is TRBJ2-7, the V gene TRBV7-2; D possibly corresponds to TRBD2 (6 bases). V lost 7 bases, J lost 6 bases, and 34 bases lay in between. Germline CDR1 reads SGHTA; CDR2 reads FQGNSA. This CDR3 spans 19 amino acids. Here the CDR3 reads CASTQPAGGQKWVLGEQYF. CDR3 in DNA: TGTGCCAGCACCCAACCAGCGGGCGGCCAAAAATGGGTCCTAGGCGAGCAGTACTTC.